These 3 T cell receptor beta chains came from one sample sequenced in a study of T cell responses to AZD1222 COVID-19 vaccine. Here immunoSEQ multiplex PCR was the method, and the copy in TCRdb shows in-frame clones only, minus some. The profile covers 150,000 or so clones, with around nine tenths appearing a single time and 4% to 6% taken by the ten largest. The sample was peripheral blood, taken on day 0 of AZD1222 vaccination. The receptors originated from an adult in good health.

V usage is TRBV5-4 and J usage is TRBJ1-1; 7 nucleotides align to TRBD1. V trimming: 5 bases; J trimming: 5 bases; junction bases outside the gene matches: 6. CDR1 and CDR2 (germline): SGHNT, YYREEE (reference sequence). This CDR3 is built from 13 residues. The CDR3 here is CASRRGRETEAFF. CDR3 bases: TGTGCCAGCAGGAGGGGGCGCGAGACTGAAGCTTTCTTT. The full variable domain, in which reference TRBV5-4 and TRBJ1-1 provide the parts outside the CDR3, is ETGVTQSPTHLIKTRGQQVTLRCSSQSGHNTVSWYQQALGQGPQFIFQYYREEENGRGNFPPRFSGLQFPNYSSELNVNALELDDSALYLCASRRGRETEAFFGQGTRLTVV.

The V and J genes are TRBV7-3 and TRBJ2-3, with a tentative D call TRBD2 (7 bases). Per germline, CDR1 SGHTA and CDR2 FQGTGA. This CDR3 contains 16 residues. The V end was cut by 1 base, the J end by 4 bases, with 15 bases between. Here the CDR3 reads CASSLISTGRADTQYF. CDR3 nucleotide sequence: TGTGCCAGCAGCTTAATCTCTACAGGGAGGGCAGATACGCAGTATTTT.

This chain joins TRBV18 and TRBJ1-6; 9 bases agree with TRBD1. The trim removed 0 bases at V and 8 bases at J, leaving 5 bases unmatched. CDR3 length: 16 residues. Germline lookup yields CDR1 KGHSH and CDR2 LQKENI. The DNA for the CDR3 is TGTGCCAGCTCACCACCCACGGGACAGGGCTATTCACCCCTCCACTTT. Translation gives CASSPPTGQGYSPLHF.